The source of this T cell receptor beta chain is a study of T cell repertoires and Cas9 in healthy adults (dated by TCRdb to the late 2010s). About the investigation overall: Within the CD4 and CD8 compartments, the researchers characterized SpCas9-reactive T cells in terms of multi-effector potency, cytotoxicity and lineage determination. Preexisting T cell immunity against the Streptococcus pyogenes Cas9 nuclease (SpCas9) used in CRISPR gene editing was examined in the study.

Healthy humans were used as donors in the study. A word on this clone: What antigen it recognizes has not been identified. Base quality data are lacking; no much larger clone is found one base away.

What the work shows at the level of the full study, not this receptor alone: In vitro, the proliferation and function of SpCas9-reactive effector T cells were reported to be mitigated by SpCas9-reactive regulatory T cells.

The CDR3 starts with the cysteine, ends with the phenylalanine, and has 16 residues. The entry retains the CDR3 DNA only, 48 bases that are in frame from base 1. V is trimmed back by 0 bases and J by 4 bases, and the junction contains 8 bases that no gene match accounts for. Looking up the germline V gene yields CDR1 SGHRS and CDR2 YFSETQ. The library was made by the immunoSEQ multiplex PCR assay. In its TCRdb copy, this immuneACCESS table keeps in-frame sequences only and misses some clones. Where compared with another copy, unresolved V genes explain less than half of these, and the others have no known cause. Here the sample has approximately 23,000 clones; about 90% occur a single time. The ten top clones hold around 1.5% of the sample.

This clonotype was sampled from a human donor in good health. Rearrangement joined TRBV5-1 to TRBJ2-3; 7 junctional bases match TRBD2. The source material was CD4+ effector T cells (CD127+, CD25-, CD137-, CD154-) from PBMCs; culture status not recorded. The CDR3 protein sequence reads: CASSLAGGGAADTQYF. The nucleotide sequence is TGCGCCAGCAGCTTGGCCGGGGGAGGGGCGGCAGATACGCAGTATTTT.